A single sample is the source of the 4 T cell receptor beta chains below, sequenced in a study of blood T cell repertoires in COVID-19. Here immunoSEQ multiplex PCR was the method, and the copy in TCRdb shows in-frame clones only, minus some. The data show approximately 300,000 clones, nearly 90% seen once. Input material: PBMCs or T cells enriched from blood (not recorded which). The receptors derive from a woman between 18 and 29 years old with acute COVID-19.

The rearrangement uses TRBV30 and TRBJ1-2; TRBD1 matches 7 bases. The CDR3 extends over 13 amino acids. Unmatched junction bases numbered 7, after V lost 3 bases and J lost 6 bases. Germline loops: CDR1 GTSNPN, CDR2 SVGIG (reference sequence). Here the CDR3 DNA reads TGTGCCTGGAGGACAGGGAGGAGGGATGGCTACACCTTC. It translates to CAWRTGRRDGYTF.

This chain joins TRBV2 and TRBJ1-6; no firm D call. Germline V gene sequence: CDR1 SNHLY, CDR2 FYNNEI. V was clipped by 2 bases and J by 11 bases, with 10 bases between them. The CDR3 sequence is 13 residues long. CDR3 nucleotide sequence: TGTGCCAGCAGTGAAAGCCAAAAACCACCCCTCCACTTT. Translated: CASSESQKPPLHF.

The CDR3 loop is CASSPSGRTYNEQFF. The CDR3 nucleotides read TGTGCCAGCAGCCCCAGCGGGAGAACTTACAATGAGCAGTTCTTC. V and J are TRBV7-6 and TRBJ2-1, with 8 bases identical to TRBD2. Losses at the gene ends were 5 bases for V and 4 bases for J; bases not matched to a gene: 7. CDR1 and CDR2 from the germline V gene are SGHVS and FNYEAQ. The CDR3 is made up of 15 amino acids.

This clone has a single count. CDR3 region: CASSLTPGWDTQYF. In nucleotides, the CDR3 is TGTGCCAGCAGTTTAACCCCGGGTTGGGATACGCAGTATTTT. The rearrangement links TRBV27 to TRBJ2-3; D gene ambiguous. From germline, CDR1 is MNHEY and CDR2 SMNVEV (reference sequence). The CDR3 runs to 14 residues. The V end lost 2 bases, the J end lost 6 bases, and 12 bases lay between the germline ends.